These T cell receptor beta chains were read from a single sample in a study of T cells in localized non-small cell lung cancer. TCRdb keeps only in-frame clones here, not all; method: immunoSEQ multiplex PCR. Counted here are thousands of clones, 25% to 35% occurring once; the ten biggest clones make up around a fifth. Sequences were derived from lung tumor tissue, sampled before any cancer treatment. These receptors all stem from a male donor aged 60 or older with stage II squamous cell lung carcinoma. Both conserved end residues are part of each CDR3. A D gene is named only where the DNA matches it firmly. Clone size, where shown, is once, few, many, or a class for clones that have expanded.

CDR3 DNA,CDR3 protein,J gene,D gene,V gene,clone size
TGTGCCAGTAATCCGGGACCCCTCACTGAAGCTTTCTTT,CASNPGPLTEAFF,TRBJ1-1,NA,TRBV19,large
TGTGCCAGCAGCTCTGGGATGAATGAAAAACTGTTTTTT,CASSSGMNEKLFF,TRBJ1-4,NA,TRBV7-4,NA
TGTGCCAGCAGTTCAGGGACATCCCGTCGGTATGGCTACACCTTC,CASSSGTSRRYGYTF,TRBJ1-2,NA,TRBV6-8,medium-sized
TGCGCCAGCAGCATTAGCGGGGGGTCAGATACGCAGTATTTT,CASSISGGSDTQYF,TRBJ2-3,TRBD2,TRBV5-1,NA
TGTGCCAGCAGCGCCTTGGGGGGGAGCAATTCACCCCTCCACTTT,CASSALGGSNSPLHF,TRBJ1-6,NA,TRBV11-3,NA
TGTGCCAGCAGTGATTGGGAAGGTGGGGCCCAGCATTTT,CASSDWEGGAQHF,TRBJ1-5,NA,TRBV25-1,NA
TGTGCCAGCCTACCAGGGGATTGGGTCTACGAGCAGTACTTC,CASLPGDWVYEQYF,TRBJ2-7,NA,TRBV6-8,few
TGCAGCGTTGAAGATGTTGGGGAAGATGGAAACACCATATATTTT,CSVEDVGEDGNTIYF,TRBJ1-3,NA,TRBV29-1,medium-sized
TGTGCCAGTAGTTTTGACAGGGAAAGATATGGCTACACCTTC,CASSFDRERYGYTF,TRBJ1-2,TRBD1,TRBV19,NA
TGTGCCTCCTCCAGGGTGCCCGGCACTGAAGCTTTCTTT,CASSRVPGTEAFF,TRBJ1-1,NA,TRBV6-8,NA
TGTGCCAGCAGCTTATATCCCCATACACCCCTCCACTTT,CASSLYPHTPLHF,TRBJ1-6,NA,TRBV7-4,medium-sized
TGTGCCAGCAGGAGGAGTAGCGGGAGTAGGACCGGGGAGCTGTTTTTT,CASRRSSGSRTGELFF,TRBJ2-2,TRBD2,TRBV6-8,NA
TGTGCCAGCAGTTACTCACAGATGAACACTGAAGCTTTCTTT,CASSYSQMNTEAFF,TRBJ1-1,NA,TRBV6-8,NA
TGTGCCAGCAGCCTTAGGGTCCCCTCCTTGGGAGAGCAGTACTTC,CASSLRVPSLGEQYF,TRBJ2-7,NA,TRBV11-3,medium-sized
TGTGCCAGCAGTTACGATACTCGGGGAGACGAGCAGTACTTC,CASSYDTRGDEQYF,TRBJ2-7,NA,TRBV6-8,few
TGCGCCAGCAGACTTATACAGGGAGGAGGTTCACGCGAGCAGTACTTC,CASRLIQGGGSREQYF,TRBJ2-7,NA,TRBV10-2,NA
TGTGCCAGTAGGACAGGGTTTACTGACAATGAGCAGTTCTTC,CASRTGFTDNEQFF,TRBJ2-1,TRBD1,TRBV19,NA
TGTGCCAGCAGCTTAGGGGGTGTGGACAGGTTTTACAATGAGCAGTTCTTC,CASSLGGVDRFYNEQFF,TRBJ2-1,TRBD1,TRBV11-3,medium-sized
TGTGCCAGTAGTTTCCGGACAGGAGGAGACGAGCAGTACTTC,CASSFRTGGDEQYF,TRBJ2-7,TRBD1,TRBV19,NA
TGTGCCAGCAGTCGGGACAGGGTGGATGGCTACACCTTC,CASSRDRVDGYTF,TRBJ1-2,TRBD1,TRBV6-8,NA
TGTGCCAGCAGTAGCTCCCCAGATACGCAGTATTTT,CASSSSPDTQYF,TRBJ2-3,NA,TRBV9,few
TGCGCCAGCAGCTTGGGGGGGCCGGAATACAATGAGCAGTTCTTC,CASSLGGPEYNEQFF,TRBJ2-1,NA,TRBV5-1,NA
TGTGCCAGTAGTAGACCTGCAACTAATGAAAAACTGTTTTTT,CASSRPATNEKLFF,TRBJ1-4,NA,TRBV19,NA
TGTGCCAGCAGTTACTCCGAGGAGCCGAACACCGGGGAGCTGTTTTTT,CASSYSEEPNTGELFF,TRBJ2-2,NA,TRBV6-8,few
TGTGCCAGCAGCCCCAGGGACGGACATCGCGGGGAGCTGTTTTTT,CASSPRDGHRGELFF,TRBJ2-2,NA,TRBV11-3,few
TGTGCCAGCAGCGAAGGACTAGCGGACCTCGGGGCCCAGTACTTC,CASSEGLADLGAQYF,TRBJ2-5,TRBD2,TRBV9,few
TGTGCCAGCAGTGACCCTGGGCTGGGACTATCTGGAAACACCATATATTTT,CASSDPGLGLSGNTIYF,TRBJ1-3,NA,TRBV28,NA
TGTGCCAGCCTCCACTCGGCGGGGACTGAAGCTTTCTTT,CASLHSAGTEAFF,TRBJ1-1,NA,TRBV6-8,NA
TGTGCCAGCAGTGGATCCTTGAGGGACTACGAGCAGTACTTC,CASSGSLRDYEQYF,TRBJ2-7,NA,TRBV6-8,medium-sized
TGTGCCAGCACCGTCGAGACTTTGTGGACCGGGGAGCTGTTTTTT,CASTVETLWTGELFF,TRBJ2-2,NA,TRBV6-8,medium-sized
TGTGCCAGCGTGGAGGTTGGGGATTCACCCCTCCACTTT,CASVEVGDSPLHF,TRBJ1-6,NA,TRBV9,NA
TGCGCCAGCAGCTTGACAGCTGGCATGAACACTGAAGCTTTCTTT,CASSLTAGMNTEAFF,TRBJ1-1,NA,TRBV5-1,NA
TGTGCCTGGAGGGACAGGGGAGGGGAGACCCAGTACTTC,CAWRDRGGETQYF,TRBJ2-5,TRBD1,TRBV30,NA
TGTGCCAGCAGCTTAGAGACATGGAACACTGAAGCTTTCTTT,CASSLETWNTEAFF,TRBJ1-1,NA,TRBV11-3,medium-sized
TGTGCCAGCAGTTTATCAGGGGGCACTGAAGCTTTCTTT,CASSLSGGTEAFF,TRBJ1-1,NA,TRBV27,large
TGTGCCAGCAGCTTTGACCCTGGGATAGCCTACGAGCAGTACTTC,CASSFDPGIAYEQYF,TRBJ2-7,NA,TRBV11-3,medium-sized
TGTGCCAGCAGCTTGGGCGGGAGATCGAACACCGGGGAGCTGTTTTTT,CASSLGGRSNTGELFF,TRBJ2-2,NA,TRBV7-5,NA